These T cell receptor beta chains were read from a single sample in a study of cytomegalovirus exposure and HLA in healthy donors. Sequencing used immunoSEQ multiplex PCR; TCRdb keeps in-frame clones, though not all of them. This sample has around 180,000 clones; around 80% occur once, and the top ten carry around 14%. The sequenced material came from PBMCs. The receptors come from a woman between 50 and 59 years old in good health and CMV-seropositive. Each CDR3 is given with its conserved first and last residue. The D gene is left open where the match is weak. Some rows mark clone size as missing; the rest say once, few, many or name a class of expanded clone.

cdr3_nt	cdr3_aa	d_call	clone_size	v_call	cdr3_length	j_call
TGCGCCAGCAGTGAATCGGGACAGGGAGCTGGAAGGACCCAGTACTTC	CASSESGQGAGRTQYF	TRBD1	NA	TRBV10-2	16	TRBJ2-5
TGTGCCAGCAGTTCCCCCCGAGGGGGCGGCTATGGCTACACCTTC	CASSSPRGGGYGYTF	TRBD1	NA	TRBV27	15	TRBJ1-2
TGTGCCAGCTCACCGAAATGGGGGGATGAGCAGTTCTTC	CASSPKWGDEQFF	NA	NA	TRBV18	13	TRBJ2-1
TGTGCCACCGGACTAGCGGGGTACGAGCAGTACTTC	CATGLAGYEQYF	TRBD2	NA	TRBV10-3	12	TRBJ2-7
TGTGCCAGCAGCGAACCGCACAGGGGGCTCTCCTACAATGAGCAGTTCTTC	CASSEPHRGLSYNEQFF	TRBD1	NA	TRBV7-8	17	TRBJ2-1
TGCGCCAGCACCCAAGGCGGGAACACTGAAGCTTTCTTT	CASTQGGNTEAFF	NA	NA	TRBV4-1	13	TRBJ1-1
TGTGCCTGGAGCCCCGCCTCAGGGGCCTACAATGAGCAGTTCTTC	CAWSPASGAYNEQFF	NA	NA	TRBV30	15	TRBJ2-1
TGTGCCAGTAGCCCCCGGGACTCCTCCTACACCTTC	CASSPRDSSYTF	NA	NA	TRBV19	12	TRBJ1-2
TGTGCCAGCCGTCGTGGCGGGGGGGACGGGGATGAGCAGTTCTTC	CASRRGGGDGDEQFF	TRBD2	NA	TRBV11-3	15	TRBJ2-1
TGTGCCAGCAGCTCACTAAGCGGGGGTGGCAATTCACCCCTCCACTTT	CASSSLSGGGNSPLHF	NA	NA	TRBV11-2	16	TRBJ1-6
TGTGCCAGCAGTGATCGTAGTGGGGCCTTTAAAGATACGCAGTATTTT	CASSDRSGAFKDTQYF	NA	NA	TRBV2	16	TRBJ2-3
TGTGCCAGCAGCCTGGGATGGACACCCTACAATGAGCAGTTCTTC	CASSLGWTPYNEQFF	NA	NA	TRBV11-2	15	TRBJ2-1
TGTGCCAGCAGCTTTCTGGGGGGACGCACTTTGACTGAAGCTTTCTTT	CASSFLGGRTLTEAFF	NA	NA	TRBV14	16	TRBJ1-1
TGTGCCAGCAGCGCCGGGACAGTGAATTCCTACGAGCAGTACTTC	CASSAGTVNSYEQYF	TRBD1	NA	TRBV9	15	TRBJ2-7
TGTGCCAGTAGTATCCCAGGGACCGGGGAGCTGTTTTTT	CASSIPGTGELFF	NA	NA	TRBV19	13	TRBJ2-2
TGTGCCAGCAGTTACTCAGCTGACTACTCCTACGAGCAGTACTTC	CASSYSADYSYEQYF	NA	few	TRBV6-6	15	TRBJ2-7
TGTGCCAGCAGTGAAGCGGACCGGGACAGGGGATTTCATTCACCCCTCCACTTT	CASSEADRDRGFHSPLHF	TRBD1	NA	TRBV6-1	18	TRBJ1-6
TGTGCCAGCAGCCGTGGGACAGGTTTAACCGGGGAGCTGTTTTTT	CASSRGTGLTGELFF	TRBD1	NA	TRBV6-5	15	TRBJ2-2
TGTGCCAGCAGTTACTCGGGACAGGGGCAGGGGAACACCATATATTTT	CASSYSGQGQGNTIYF	TRBD1	NA	TRBV6-5	16	TRBJ1-3
TGTGCCAGCAGTGAATCGCGGACAGGGGGTAGACGGGGAATGTCACCCCTCCACTTT	CASSESRTGGRRGMSPLHF	TRBD1	NA	TRBV6-1	19	TRBJ1-6
TGTGCCAGCAGCCGGACTCTAAGAAGCAATCAGCCCCAGCATTTT	CASSRTLRSNQPQHF	NA	NA	TRBV2	15	TRBJ1-5
TGTGCCAGCAGCTTAGTGGGGGCCCAAGAAGCTTTCTTT	CASSLVGAQEAFF	NA	once	TRBV7-8	13	TRBJ1-1
TGCGCCAGCAGCCCTGAACCCGGTAGGACAGGGAGGACCTACGAGCAGTACTTC	CASSPEPGRTGRTYEQYF	TRBD1	once	TRBV4-1	18	TRBJ2-7
TGTGCCAGCAGTGTGGACAGGTTCTCCTACGAGCAGTACTTC	CASSVDRFSYEQYF	TRBD1	NA	TRBV6-1	14	TRBJ2-7
TGTGCCAGCAGCTTGGTCCCTCCGGGGTCACAGCATTTT	CASSLVPPGSQHF	NA	once	TRBV7-2	13	TRBJ1-5
TGCAGTGGACTATACCCCTGGCAGTTCTTC	CSGLYPWQFF	NA	NA	TRBV20-1	10	TRBJ2-1
TGTGCCAGCAGCCAGGACCGACAGGCCTACGAGCAGTACTTC	CASSQDRQAYEQYF	NA	NA	TRBV4-2	14	TRBJ2-7
TGTGCCAGCAGCTTATCGAAGGGGACTGAAGCTTTCTTT	CASSLSKGTEAFF	NA	NA	TRBV7-3	13	TRBJ1-1
TGTGCTAGTGGTTTGTTGACAGGGGGTTATAGCAATCAGCCCCAGCATTTT	CASGLLTGGYSNQPQHF	TRBD1	NA	TRBV12-5	17	TRBJ1-5
TGTGCCAGCAGTGGTGTCAGGTATAGCAATCAGCCCCAGCATTTT	CASSGVRYSNQPQHF	NA	NA	TRBV6-5	15	TRBJ1-5
TGTGCCAGCAGCTTGATTAGGGGAAGTGGTAACGAGCAGTACTTC	CASSLIRGSGNEQYF	NA	NA	TRBV5-5	15	TRBJ2-7
TGCGCCAGCAGCTTGACCGCGACAGGGTTCGAGCAGTACTTC	CASSLTATGFEQYF	TRBD1	NA	TRBV5-1	14	TRBJ2-7
TGCGCCAGCAGCCGGATGGACAGGGGAGGAAAACTGTTTTTT	CASSRMDRGGKLFF	TRBD1	NA	TRBV5-1	14	TRBJ1-4
TGTGCCAGCAGCTTGGGACAGCTGAACACCGGGGAGCTGTTTTTT	CASSLGQLNTGELFF	NA	NA	TRBV5-8	15	TRBJ2-2
TGTGCCAGCAGCGTACGGACTAGTAGAGGGTACAATGAGCAGTTCTTC	CASSVRTSRGYNEQFF	TRBD2	NA	TRBV9	16	TRBJ2-1
TGTGCCAGCAGCTTAGGCTTCAGGGGAACGGGCAATCAGCCCCAGCATTTT	CASSLGFRGTGNQPQHF	NA	NA	TRBV7-6	17	TRBJ1-5